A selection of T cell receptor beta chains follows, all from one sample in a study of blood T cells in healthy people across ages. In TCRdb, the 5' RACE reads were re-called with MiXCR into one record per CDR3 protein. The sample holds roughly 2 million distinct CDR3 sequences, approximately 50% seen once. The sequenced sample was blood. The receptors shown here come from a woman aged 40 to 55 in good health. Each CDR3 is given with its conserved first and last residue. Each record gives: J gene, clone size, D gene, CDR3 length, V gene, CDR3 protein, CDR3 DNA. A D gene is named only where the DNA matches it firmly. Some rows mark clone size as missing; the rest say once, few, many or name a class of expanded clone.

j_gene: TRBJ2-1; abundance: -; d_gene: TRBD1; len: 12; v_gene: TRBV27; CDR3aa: CASSSGTVKQFF; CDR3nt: TGTGCCAGCAGTTCCGGGACAGTGAAGCAGTTCTTC
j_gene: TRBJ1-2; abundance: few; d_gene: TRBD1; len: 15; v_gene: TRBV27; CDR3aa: CASSSQGASNYGYTF; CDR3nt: TGTGCCAGCAGTTCACAGGGGGCGTCTAACTATGGCTACACCTTC
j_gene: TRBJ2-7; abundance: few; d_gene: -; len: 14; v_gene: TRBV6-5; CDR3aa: CASSYVGGRYEQYF; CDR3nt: TGTGCCAGCAGTTACGTGGGGGGTAGGTACGAGCAGTACTTC
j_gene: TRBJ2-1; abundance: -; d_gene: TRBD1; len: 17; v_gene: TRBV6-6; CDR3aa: CASSYSAGTGGYNEQFF; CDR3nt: TGTGCCAGCAGTTACTCCGCCGGGACAGGGGGCTACAATGAGCAGTTCTTC
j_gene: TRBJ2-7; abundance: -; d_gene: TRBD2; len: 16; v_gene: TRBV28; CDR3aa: CASSPGGLAGGCEQYF; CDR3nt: TGTGCCAGCAGTCCCGGGGGACTAGCGGGGGGGTGCGAGCAGTACTTC
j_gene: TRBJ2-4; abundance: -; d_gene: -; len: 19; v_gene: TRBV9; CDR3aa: CASSERGGDRPDSKNIQYF; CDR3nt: TGTGCCAGCAGCGAGAGGGGGGGGGACCGGCCCGATTCCAAAAACATTCAGTACTTC
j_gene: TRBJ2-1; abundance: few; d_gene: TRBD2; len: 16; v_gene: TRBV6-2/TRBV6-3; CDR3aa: CASSFSGTRIYNEQFF; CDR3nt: TGTGCCAGCAGTTTTTCCGGGACTAGAATCTACAATGAGCAGTTCTTC
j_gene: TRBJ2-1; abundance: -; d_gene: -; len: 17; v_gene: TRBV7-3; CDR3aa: CASSSSSAGWAYNEQFF; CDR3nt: TGTGCCAGCAGCTCTTCCTCGGCAGGGTGGGCCTACAATGAGCAGTTCTTC
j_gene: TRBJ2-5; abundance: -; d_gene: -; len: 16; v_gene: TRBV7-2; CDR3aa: CASSPSGGVGQETQYF; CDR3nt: TGTGCCAGCAGTCCTTCCGGCGGGGTAGGTCAAGAGACCCAGTACTTC
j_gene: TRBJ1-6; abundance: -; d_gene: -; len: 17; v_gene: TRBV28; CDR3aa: CASSLTGVSSYNSPLHF; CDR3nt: TGTGCCAGTTCGCTCACAGGAGTTAGCTCCTATAATTCACCCCTCCACTTT
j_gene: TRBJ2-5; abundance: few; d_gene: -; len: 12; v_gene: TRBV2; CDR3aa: CASLRDGETQYF; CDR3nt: TGTGCCAGCCTCAGGGACGGAGAGACCCAGTACTTC
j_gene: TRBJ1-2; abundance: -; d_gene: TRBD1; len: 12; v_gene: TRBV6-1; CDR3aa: CASSFGRGRNTF; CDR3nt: TGTGCCAGCAGTTTCGGCAGGGGGAGAAACACCTTC
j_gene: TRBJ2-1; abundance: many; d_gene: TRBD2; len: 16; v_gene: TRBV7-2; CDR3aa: CASSLSGGAAYNEQFF; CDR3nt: TGTGCCAGCAGCCTTAGCGGGGGGGCAGCCTACAATGAGCAGTTCTTC
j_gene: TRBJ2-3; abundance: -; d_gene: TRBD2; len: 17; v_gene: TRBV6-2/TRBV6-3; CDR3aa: CASSHGLAGHSTDTQYF; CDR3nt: TGTGCCAGCAGTCACGGACTAGCGGGGCATAGCACAGATACGCAGTATTTT
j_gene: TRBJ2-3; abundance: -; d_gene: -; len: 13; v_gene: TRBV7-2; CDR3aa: CASSFSGFDTQYF; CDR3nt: TGTGCCAGCAGCTTCTCAGGGTTCGATACGCAGTATTTT
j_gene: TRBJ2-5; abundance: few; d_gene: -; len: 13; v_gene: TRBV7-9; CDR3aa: CASTFGGVETQYF; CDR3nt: TGTGCCAGCACCTTCGGAGGGGTTGAGACCCAGTACTTC
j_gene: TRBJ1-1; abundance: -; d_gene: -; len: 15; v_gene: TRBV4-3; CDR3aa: CASSQDQVRGTEAFF; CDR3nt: TGCGCCAGCAGCCAAGATCAGGTCCGGGGCACTGAAGCTTTCTTT
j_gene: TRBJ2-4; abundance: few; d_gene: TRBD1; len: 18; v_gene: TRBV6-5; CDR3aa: CASSYTGTGGLGKNIQYF; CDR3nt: TGTGCCAGCAGTTACACCGGGACAGGGGGACTCGGCAAAAACATTCAGTACTTC
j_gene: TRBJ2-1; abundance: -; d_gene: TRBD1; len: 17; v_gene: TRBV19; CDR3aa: CASSIVVRQGARNEQFF; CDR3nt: TGTGCCAGTAGTATCGTCGTAAGACAGGGGGCCAGGAATGAGCAGTTCTTC
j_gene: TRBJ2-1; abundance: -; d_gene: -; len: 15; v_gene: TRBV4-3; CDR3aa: CASSQAIREYNEQFF; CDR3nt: TGCGCCAGCAGCCAAGCAATCAGGGAATACAATGAGCAGTTCTTC
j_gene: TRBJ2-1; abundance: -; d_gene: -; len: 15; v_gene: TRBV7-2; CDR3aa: CANSLMRGSYNEQFF; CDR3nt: TGTGCCAACAGCTTAATGCGGGGCTCCTACAATGAGCAGTTCTTC
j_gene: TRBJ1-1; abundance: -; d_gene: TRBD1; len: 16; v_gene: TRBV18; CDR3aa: CASSQLGTGAGTEAFF; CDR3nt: TGTGCCAGCTCTCAACTGGGGACAGGGGCGGGGACTGAAGCTTTCTTT
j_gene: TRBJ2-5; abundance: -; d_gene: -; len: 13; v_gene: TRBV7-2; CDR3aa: CASSWATQETQYF; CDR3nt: TGTGCCAGCAGCTGGGCGACTCAAGAGACCCAGTACTTC
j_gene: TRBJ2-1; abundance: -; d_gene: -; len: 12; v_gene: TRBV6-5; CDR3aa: CASRNGVNEQFF; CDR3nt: TGTGCCAGCAGGAACGGGGTCAATGAGCAGTTCTTC